This record covers a single T cell receptor (beta chain). What it binds is unknown. The data were obtained in a study of T cell responses to AZD1222 COVID-19 vaccine. General observations from the study: Reportedly, close to half of spike-specific TCRs are directed against unmutated variant regions. Once two AZD1222 doses were given, Spike-specific TCR breadth and depth went up. Clonal diversity was possibly underestimated, and the donors were mostly white British, with more females. The CD4 TCRs associated with vaccination extended across spike and predominated at 160-218 and 743-854.

J was trimmed by 0 bases and V by 1 base; bases with no gene match: 1. This CDR3 region has 16 residues. The V gene's germline CDR1 is SGHDT and CDR2 YYEEEE. Profiled with immunoSEQ multiplex PCR; TCRdb holds only in-frame clones, not every one. The table records some 150,000 clones, roughly 87% of them present only once. Material: peripheral blood, obtained 28 days after the second dose of the MenACWY control vaccine. The rearrangement links TRBV5-6 to TRBJ1-6, with 7 bases that match TRBD1. The sequence was obtained from an adult who received the MenACWY meningococcal vaccine as a control. CDR3 DNA sequence: TGTGCCAGCAGCTTGCACAGGGGCTCCTATAATTCACCCCTCCACTTT. Its protein product is CASSLHRGSYNSPLHF.